The 26 T cell receptor beta chains below were found in one sample sequenced in a study of blood T cell repertoires in COVID-19. Data came from immunoSEQ multiplex PCR; TCRdb stores just in-frame clones and leaves some out. Of 330,000 or so clones in the sample, about 87% were seen once. Material: PBMCs or T cells enriched from blood (not recorded which). The receptor set was obtained from a man younger than 45 who had recovered from COVID-19.

The chain combines TRBV19 with TRBJ2-1; D gene ambiguous. V gave up 5 bases and J gave up 9 bases, with 11 bases separating them. This CDR3 spans 12 amino acids. Germline CDR1 reads LNHDA; CDR2 reads SQIVND (reference sequence). The CDR3 here is CASSSQAIEQFF. Here the CDR3 DNA reads TGTGCCAGTAGTTCCCAAGCTATTGAGCAGTTCTTC.

V is TRBV2 and J is TRBJ2-1, with 8 bases matching TRBD1. Germline V CDR1 and CDR2: SNHLY, FYNNEI. The CDR3 runs 16 residues. V lost 5 bases to trimming and J lost 3 bases; unmatched junction nucleotides: 9. The CDR3 loop reads CASSPRQGKGYNEQFF. The CDR3 DNA follows: TGTGCCAGCAGTCCCAGACAGGGGAAGGGCTACAATGAGCAGTTCTTC.

The chain employs TRBV7-9 and TRBJ2-2; D call uncertain. The CDR3 length is 15 residues. Deletions cut 3 bases from V and 8 bases from J, with 16 bases between. Germline CDR1 SEHNR, CDR2 FQNEAQ (reference sequence). The CDR3, as DNA: TGTGCCAGCAGCTTTCAAGCGAGTCTGATGGGGGAGCTGTTTTTT. Residues: CASSFQASLMGELFF. Supplemented by reference TRBV7-9 and TRBJ2-2, the full variable domain reads DTGVSQNPRHKITKRGQNVTFRCDPISEHNRLYWYRQTLGQGPEFLTYFQNEAQLEKSRLLSDRFSAERPKGSFSTLEIQRTEQGDSAMYLCASSFQASLMGELFFGEGSRLTVL.

V and J are TRBV24-1 and TRBJ2-3; 10 nucleotides agree with TRBD2. This CDR3 region has 18 residues. The J segment lost 0 bases and the V segment lost 1 base, leaving 6 bases of the junction unmatched. Germline V gene sequence: CDR1 KGHDR, CDR2 SFDVKD. This CDR3 is CATSDFPGLADSTDTQYF. CDR3 bases: TGTGCCACCAGTGATTTCCCAGGACTAGCGGACAGCACAGATACGCAGTATTTT.

This clone was picked up one time. The chain uses TRBV7-8 and TRBJ2-7, with D unresolved. V gave up 4 bases and J gave up 6 bases, with 10 bases separating them. CDR3 length equals 12 residues. CDR1 and CDR2 from the germline V gene are SGHVS and FQNEAQ. CDR3: CASSSPHGEQYF. CDR3 bases: TGTGCCAGCAGCTCCCCTCACGGCGAGCAGTACTTC.

This chain joins TRBV6-5 and TRBJ2-2; the match to TRBD1 covers 8 bases. The CDR3 is 14 amino acids. Germline CDR1 and CDR2: MNHEY and SVGAGI. V shed 7 bases, J shed 6 bases, and the junction held 7 bases outside the gene matches. The CDR3 DNA is TGTGCCAGCAAACACAGGGGGTCAGCCGGGGAGCTGTTTTTT. Protein product: CASKHRGSAGELFF.

The chain joins TRBV28 to TRBJ2-5; possible D gene TRBD2, 6 bases. There are 15 residues in the CDR3. The germline CDR1 and CDR2 sequences are MDHEN and SYDVKM. V dropped 9 bases and J dropped 1 base, with 18 bases sitting between them. In nucleotides, the CDR3 is TGTGCCAGTCAGGCAGGGATGGGGGGCCAAGAGACCCAGTACTTC. Translation: CASQAGMGGQETQYF. The whole variable domain, remainder taken from reference TRBV28 and TRBJ2-5, is DVKVTQSSRYLVKRTGEKVFLECVQDMDHENMFWYRQDPGLGLRLIYFSYDVKMKEKGDIPEGYSVSREKKERFSLILESASTNQTSMYLCASQAGMGGQETQYFGPGTRLLVL.

The rearrangement uses TRBV7-2 and TRBJ2-1; 8 bases are shared with TRBD2. V was pared by 5 bases and J by 13 bases, with 10 bases of the junction left unmatched. Per germline, CDR1 SGHTA and CDR2 FQGNSA. The CDR3 is 13 residues long. CDR3 DNA: TGTGCCAGCAGCCCCGGGGGGGTGACAAAACAGTTCTTC. It is translated as CASSPGGVTKQFF.

V is TRBV7-8 and J is TRBJ2-2, with TRBD2 identical over 8 bases. Trimming took 3 bases from V and 4 from J; bases not matched to a gene: 4. This CDR3 comprises 15 residues. The germline gives CDR1 SGHVS, CDR2 FQNEAQ. The CDR3 nucleotides read TGTGCCAGCAGCTTTTCCGGGACTAGCACCGGGGAGCTGTTTTTT. Translating it yields CASSFSGTSTGELFF.

This chain joins TRBV30 and TRBJ2-5; D unresolved. Germline V lookup: CDR1 GTSNPN, CDR2 SVGIG (reference sequence). This CDR3 spans 13 amino acids. Between the trimmed V and J ends, which lost 0 bases and 2 bases, there was a span of 7 bases. The CDR3 loop reads CAWSVSGQETQYF. DNA for the CDR3: TGTGCCTGGAGTGTGTCCGGGCAAGAGACCCAGTACTTC. Combining the CDR3 with reference TRBV30 and TRBJ2-5 gives the whole variable domain SQTIHQWPATLVQPVGSPLSLECTVEGTSNPNLYWYRQAAGRGLQLLFYSVGIGQISSEVPQNLSASRPQDRQFILSSKKLLLSDSGFYLCAWSVSGQETQYFGPGTRLLVL.

The chain combines TRBV5-5 with TRBJ2-7; 9 positions agree with TRBD2. The V gene end was trimmed by 0 bases and the J gene end by 6 bases; junction bases not matched to a gene: 10. Germline CDR1 and CDR2: SGHKS and YYEKEE (reference sequence). The CDR3 length is 16 residues. The CDR3 is CASSLDLGGGAIEQYF. CDR3 sequence (DNA): TGTGCCAGCAGCTTGGATCTTGGCGGGGGGGCGATCGAGCAGTACTTC.

V is TRBV6-1 and J is TRBJ2-5; D possibly corresponds to TRBD2 (7 bases). Germline-derived CDR1 and CDR2 are MNHNS and SASEGT. Trimming took off 3 bases at V and 4 bases at J, with 15 bases between the two ends. The CDR3 runs 15 residues. The CDR3 sequence: CASSDGWGGPETQYF. The CDR3 DNA reads TGTGCCAGCAGTGATGGGTGGGGGGGCCCAGAGACCCAGTACTTC.

A single count supports this clone. The V call is TRBV14, the J call TRBJ2-1, with a tentative D call TRBD1 (5 bases). Trimming shortened V by 4 bases and J by 6 bases, and 22 bases separated the two germline ends. Germline V gives CDR1 SGHDN, CDR2 FVKESK. The CDR3 totals 17 residues. The CDR3 region has the DNA TGTGCCAGCAGCCCCATCGGCGCCTGGGCCAGGGCCAATGAGCAGTTCTTC. It specifies CASSPIGAWARANEQFF. The full variable domain, its missing parts supplied by reference TRBV14 and TRBJ2-1, is EAGVTQFPSHSVIEKGQTVTLRCDPISGHDNLYWYRRVMGKEIKFLLHFVKESKQDESGMPNNRFLAERTGGTYSTLKVQPAELEDSGVYFCASSPIGAWARANEQFFGPGTRLTVL.

The chain is built from TRBV6-5 and TRBJ1-2; D unclear. This CDR3 is built from 13 residues. V shed 4 bases and J shed 5 bases, with 11 bases lying between them. Germline values: CDR1 MNHEY, CDR2 SVGAGI. The CDR3 region is CASSFPQAYGYTF. The CDR3 nucleotides read TGTGCCAGCAGTTTCCCCCAAGCATATGGCTACACCTTC.

V and J are TRBV28 and TRBJ1-6, with 8 nucleotides matching TRBD1. V lost 6 bases and J lost 5; bases outside the gene matches: 9. The CDR3 runs 16 residues. CDR1 is MDHEN, CDR2 SYDVKM, per germline. For the CDR3, the DNA is TGTGCCAGCAGCCAGAACAGGGGGGTTAATAATTCACCCCTCCACTTT. Its protein is CASSQNRGVNNSPLHF.

This chain uses TRBV7-9 with TRBJ2-5, with TRBD1 matching 8 bases. V lost 1 base, J lost 0 bases, and 1 base stayed unmatched. CDR1 SEHNR and CDR2 FQNEAQ come from the germline V gene (reference sequence). CDR3 length: 15 amino acids. CDR3 coding DNA: TGTGCCAGCAGCTTAGGGACAGGGTACCAAGAGACCCAGTACTTC. Its protein is CASSLGTGYQETQYF.

This clone was observed a few times. The chain uses TRBV7-8 and TRBJ2-7; 7 bases fit TRBD1. From germline, CDR1 is SGHVS and CDR2 FQNEAQ. This CDR3 region has 14 residues. The J segment lost 1 base and the V segment lost 1 base, leaving 1 base of the junction unmatched. CDR3 bases: TGTGCCAGCAGCTTAGAGACAGGGTCCTACGAGCAGTACTTC. Translating it yields CASSLETGSYEQYF.

The V gene is TRBV30, the J gene TRBJ2-7; TRBD1 agrees at 9 bases. CDR3 length equals 17 residues. V trimming: 3 bases; J trimming: 1 base; junction bases outside the gene matches: 13. Germline V lookup: CDR1 GTSNPN, CDR2 SVGIG (reference sequence). The chain's CDR3 is CAWSHRGRPKPSYEQYF. Here the CDR3 DNA reads TGTGCCTGGAGCCACAGGGGGCGTCCTAAACCGTCCTACGAGCAGTACTTC.

The chain links TRBV7-9 to TRBJ1-4; perhaps TRBD1 as D (6 bases). This CDR3 spans 15 amino acids. Trimming took 2 bases from V and 3 from J, leaving 10 bases between them. Per germline, CDR1 SEHNR and CDR2 FQNEAQ (reference sequence). CDR3 in amino acids: CASSLLQGSNEKLFF. The CDR3 DNA sequence: TGTGCCAGCAGCTTACTACAGGGCTCTAATGAAAAACTGTTTTTT.

Ten or more counts support this clone. This chain links TRBV3-1 (or the pseudogene TRBV3-2) with TRBJ2-2; a weak D match, TRBD2 (7 bases). The germline V gene has CDR1 LGHDT and CDR2 YNNKEL (reference sequence). Trimming left V 8 bases short and J 7 bases short, with 11 bases between. CDR3 length: 12 amino acids. The CDR3 DNA sequence: TGTGCCAGCGGGGGGGGCCGCGGGGAGCTGTTTTTT. It is translated as CASGGGRGELFF.

The chain uses TRBV19 and TRBJ2-7, with D perhaps matching TRBD1 (5 bases). This CDR3 comprises 12 residues. Looked up from germline, CDR1 is LNHDA and CDR2 is SQIVND (reference sequence). Trimming took off 6 bases at V and 7 bases at J, with 13 bases between the two ends. The CDR3 coding sequence is TGTGCCAGTAGCTTGACAGCCGGGGAGCAGTACTTC. Amino acids: CASSLTAGEQYF.

The chain combines TRBV24-1 with TRBJ2-3; TRBD2 matches at 10 bases. CDR1 and CDR2 (germline): KGHDR, SFDVKD. This CDR3 contains 19 residues. J was trimmed by 8 bases and V by 9 bases; bases with no gene match: 25. The CDR3: CATEAGTIGLAGEEGTQYF. The CDR3 region has the DNA TGTGCCACCGAAGCCGGGACCATCGGCCTAGCGGGGGAAGAGGGTACGCAGTATTTT.

Remarks on this clone: This sample also contains other DNA sequences that code for the same CDR3. The rearrangement links TRBV5-1 to TRBJ1-1, with 8 bases aligning to TRBD1. The length of the CDR3 is 14 residues. Germline V gene lookup returns CDR1 SGHRS and CDR2 YFSETQ. V lost 0 bases to trimming and J lost 3 bases; unmatched junction nucleotides: 1. In DNA, the CDR3 is TGCGCCAGCAGCTTGGTGACAGGGGACACTGAAGCTTTCTTT. It codes for CASSLVTGDTEAFF.

The rearrangement joins TRBV7-8 to TRBJ2-1, with TRBD1 as a possible D gene (6 bases). Germline CDR1 is SGHVS and CDR2 is FQNEAQ. Trimming took 8 bases from V and 3 from J, leaving 17 bases between them. This CDR3 contains 15 residues. The CDR3 protein is CASGSFRGHYNEQFF. The CDR3 nucleotides are TGTGCCAGCGGGTCCTTCAGGGGCCACTACAATGAGCAGTTCTTC.

The chain combines TRBV4-1 with TRBJ2-5; 8 nucleotides align to TRBD1. CDR3 size: 15 residues. Looked up from germline, CDR1 is MGHRA and CDR2 is YSYEKL. Unmatched junction bases numbered 7, after V lost 3 bases and J lost 4 bases. This CDR3 is CASSQRQGAGETQYF. For the CDR3, the DNA is TGCGCCAGCAGCCAGCGGCAGGGGGCAGGAGAGACCCAGTACTTC.

The chain recombines TRBV2 with TRBJ1-5; D is unresolved. CDR1 and CDR2 from the germline V gene are SNHLY and FYNNEI. V was clipped by 3 bases and J by 3 bases, with 9 bases between them. CDR3 length: 14 amino acids. The chain's CDR3 is CASSDGGFNQPQHF. Here the CDR3 DNA reads TGTGCCAGCAGTGACGGAGGATTCAATCAGCCCCAGCATTTT.